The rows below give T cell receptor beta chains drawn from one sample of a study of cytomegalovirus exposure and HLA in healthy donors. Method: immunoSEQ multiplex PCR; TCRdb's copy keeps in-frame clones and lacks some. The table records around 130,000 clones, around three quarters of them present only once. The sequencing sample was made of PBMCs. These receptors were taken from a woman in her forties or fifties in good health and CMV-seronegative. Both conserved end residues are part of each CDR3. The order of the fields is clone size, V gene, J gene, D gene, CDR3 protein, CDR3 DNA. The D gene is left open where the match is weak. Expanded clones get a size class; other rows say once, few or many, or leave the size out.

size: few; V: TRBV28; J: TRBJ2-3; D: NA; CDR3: CASSSSGHPDTQYF; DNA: NA
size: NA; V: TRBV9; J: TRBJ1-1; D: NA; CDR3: CASTETGTMNTEAFF; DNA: TGTGCCAGCACCGAGACAGGAACTATGAACACTGAAGCTTTCTTT
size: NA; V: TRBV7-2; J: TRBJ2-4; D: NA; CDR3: CASSLDGNIQYF; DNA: TGTGCCAGCAGCTTAGACGGAAACATTCAGTACTTC
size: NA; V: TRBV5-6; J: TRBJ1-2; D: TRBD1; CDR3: CASSPSGGRTGVF; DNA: TGTGCCAGCAGCCCCAGCGGGGGCCGGACAGGAGTCTTC
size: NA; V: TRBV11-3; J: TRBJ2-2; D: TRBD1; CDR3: CASSPTGTGNTGELFF; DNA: TGTGCCAGCAGCCCCACCGGGACAGGGAACACCGGGGAGCTGTTTTTT
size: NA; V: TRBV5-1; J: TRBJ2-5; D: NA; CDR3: CASSPGGRETQYF; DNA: TGCGCCAGCAGCCCAGGGGGGCGGGAGACCCAGTACTTC
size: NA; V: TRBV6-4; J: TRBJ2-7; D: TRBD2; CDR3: CASSGQRGESYEQYF; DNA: TGTGCCAGCAGTGGCCAGCGGGGGGAATCATACGAGCAGTACTTC
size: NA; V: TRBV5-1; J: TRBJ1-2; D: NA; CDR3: CASSRVSGMEGYPF; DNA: TGCGCCAGCAGCCGGGTATCTGGGATGGAGGGCTACCCCTTC
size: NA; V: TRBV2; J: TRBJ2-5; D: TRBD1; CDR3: CASRGDSLQETQYF; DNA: TGTGCCAGCAGGGGGGACAGCCTCCAAGAGACCCAGTACTTC
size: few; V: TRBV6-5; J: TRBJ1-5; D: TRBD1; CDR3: CASRDRRYSNQPQHF; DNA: TGTGCCAGCAGGGACAGGAGATATAGCAATCAGCCCCAGCATTTT
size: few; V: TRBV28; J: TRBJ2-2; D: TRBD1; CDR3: CASSRTGDTGELFF; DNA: TGTGCCAGCAGTCGAACAGGGGACACCGGGGAGCTGTTTTTT
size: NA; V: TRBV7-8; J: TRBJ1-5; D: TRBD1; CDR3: CASSPQGWEDQPQHF; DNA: TGTGCCAGCAGCCCACAGGGGTGGGAGGATCAGCCCCAGCATTTT
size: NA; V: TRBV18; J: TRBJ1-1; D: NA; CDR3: CATQPGADEAFF; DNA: TGTGCCACCCAGCCAGGGGCCGATGAAGCTTTCTTT